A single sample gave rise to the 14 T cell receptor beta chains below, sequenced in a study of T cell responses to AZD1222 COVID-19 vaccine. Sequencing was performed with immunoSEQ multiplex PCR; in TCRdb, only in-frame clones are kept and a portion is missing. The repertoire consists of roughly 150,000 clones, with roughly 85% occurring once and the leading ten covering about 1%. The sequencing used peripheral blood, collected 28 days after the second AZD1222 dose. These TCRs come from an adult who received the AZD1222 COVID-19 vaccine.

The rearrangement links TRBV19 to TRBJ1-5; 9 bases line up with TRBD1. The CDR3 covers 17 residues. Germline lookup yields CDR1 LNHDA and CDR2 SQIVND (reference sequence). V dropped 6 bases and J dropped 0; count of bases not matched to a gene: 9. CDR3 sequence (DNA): TGTGCCAGTAGCTACCGGTGGGACAGGGCTAGCAATCAGCCCCAGCATTTT. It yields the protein CASSYRWDRASNQPQHF.

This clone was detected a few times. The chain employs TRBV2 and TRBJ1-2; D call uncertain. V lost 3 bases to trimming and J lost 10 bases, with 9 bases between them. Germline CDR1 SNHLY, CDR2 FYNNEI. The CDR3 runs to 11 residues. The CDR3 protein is CASSDRRLYTF. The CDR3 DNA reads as TGTGCCAGCAGTGACAGGCGACTCTACACCTTC.

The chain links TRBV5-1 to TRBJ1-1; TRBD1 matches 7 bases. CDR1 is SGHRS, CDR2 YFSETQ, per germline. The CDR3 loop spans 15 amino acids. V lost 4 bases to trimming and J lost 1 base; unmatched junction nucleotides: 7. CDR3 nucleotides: TGCGCCAGCAGCCTAGAGACAGGGAGGAACACTGAAGCTTTCTTT. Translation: CASSLETGRNTEAFF.

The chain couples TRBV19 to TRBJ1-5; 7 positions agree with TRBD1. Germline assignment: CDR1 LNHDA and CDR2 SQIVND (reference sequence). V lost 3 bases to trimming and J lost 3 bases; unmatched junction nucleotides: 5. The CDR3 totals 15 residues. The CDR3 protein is CASSIRGTVNQPQHF. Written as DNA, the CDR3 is TGTGCCAGTAGTATTCGGGGGACAGTCAATCAGCCCCAGCATTTT.

CDR3 nucleotide sequence: TGTGCCAGCAGCCCAGGACCCATGTGGTTAGGAAATGAGCAGTTCTTC. Translation: CASSPGPMWLGNEQFF. The rearrangement joins TRBV7-8 to TRBJ2-1, with D uncertain. This CDR3 region has 16 residues. Trimming took 5 bases from V and 7 from J, leaving 21 bases between them. The germline gives CDR1 SGHVS, CDR2 FQNEAQ. Variable domain in full (rest from reference TRBV7-8 and TRBJ2-1): GAGVSQSPRYKVAKRGQDVALRCDPISGHVSLFWYQQALGQGPEFLTYFQNEAQLDKSGLPSDRFFAERPEGSVSTLKIQRTQQEDSAVYLCASSPGPMWLGNEQFFGPGTRLTVL.

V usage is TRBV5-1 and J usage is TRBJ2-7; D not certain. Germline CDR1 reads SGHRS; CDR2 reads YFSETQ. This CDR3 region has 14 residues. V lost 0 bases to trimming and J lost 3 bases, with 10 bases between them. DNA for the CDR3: TGCGCCAGCAGCTTGGTTGGGTCACTCTACGAGCAGTACTTC. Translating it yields CASSLVGSLYEQYF. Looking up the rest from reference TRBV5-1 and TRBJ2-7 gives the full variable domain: KAGVTQTPRYLIKTRGQQVTLSCSPISGHRSVSWYQQTPGQGLQFLFEYFSETQRNKGNFPGRFSGRQFSNSRSEMNVSTLELGDSALYLCASSLVGSLYEQYFGPGTRLTVT.

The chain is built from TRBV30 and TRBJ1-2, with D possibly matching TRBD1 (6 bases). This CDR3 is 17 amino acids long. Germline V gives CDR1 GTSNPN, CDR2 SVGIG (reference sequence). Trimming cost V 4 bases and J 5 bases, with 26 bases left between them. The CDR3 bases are TGTGCCTGGAATTATGGGGCCCGGCGGGGGGCTCGATATGGCTACACCTTC. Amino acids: CAWNYGARRGARYGYTF.

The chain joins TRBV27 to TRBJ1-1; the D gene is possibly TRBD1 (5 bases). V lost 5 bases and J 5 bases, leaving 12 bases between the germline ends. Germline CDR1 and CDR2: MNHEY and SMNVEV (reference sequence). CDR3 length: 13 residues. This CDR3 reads CASSPQGATEAFF. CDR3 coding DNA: TGTGCCAGCAGTCCCCAGGGAGCGACTGAAGCTTTCTTT.

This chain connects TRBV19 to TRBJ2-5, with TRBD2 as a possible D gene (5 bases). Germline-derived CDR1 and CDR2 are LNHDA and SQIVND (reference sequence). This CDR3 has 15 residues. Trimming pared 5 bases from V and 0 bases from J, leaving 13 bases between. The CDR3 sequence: CASSFGRRYQETQYF. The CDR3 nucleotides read TGTGCCAGTAGTTTCGGGCGGAGGTACCAAGAGACCCAGTACTTC. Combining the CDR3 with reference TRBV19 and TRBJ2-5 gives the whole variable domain DGGITQSPKYLFRKEGQNVTLSCEQNLNHDAMYWYRQDPGQGLRLIYYSQIVNDFQKGDIAEGYSVSREKKESFPLTVTSAQKNPTAFYLCASSFGRRYQETQYFGPGTRLLVL.

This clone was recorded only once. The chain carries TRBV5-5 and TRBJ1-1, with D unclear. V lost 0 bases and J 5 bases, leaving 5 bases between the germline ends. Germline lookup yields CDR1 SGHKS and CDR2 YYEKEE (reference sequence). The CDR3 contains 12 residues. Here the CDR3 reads CASSLERTEAFF. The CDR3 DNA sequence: TGTGCCAGCAGCTTGGAACGAACTGAAGCTTTCTTT.

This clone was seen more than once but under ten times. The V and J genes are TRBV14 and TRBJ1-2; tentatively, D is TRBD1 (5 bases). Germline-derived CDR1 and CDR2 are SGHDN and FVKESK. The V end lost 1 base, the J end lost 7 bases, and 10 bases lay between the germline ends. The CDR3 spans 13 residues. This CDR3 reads CASSQVPGGGYTF. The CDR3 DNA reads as TGTGCCAGCAGCCAAGTTCCGGGGGGTGGCTACACCTTC.

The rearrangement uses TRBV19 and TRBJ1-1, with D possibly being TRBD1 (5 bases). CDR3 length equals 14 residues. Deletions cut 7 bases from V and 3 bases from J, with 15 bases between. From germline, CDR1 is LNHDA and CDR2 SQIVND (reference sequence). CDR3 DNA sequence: TGTGCCAGTACCGCAGACAGCATGGACACTGAAGCTTTCTTT. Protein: CASTADSMDTEAFF.

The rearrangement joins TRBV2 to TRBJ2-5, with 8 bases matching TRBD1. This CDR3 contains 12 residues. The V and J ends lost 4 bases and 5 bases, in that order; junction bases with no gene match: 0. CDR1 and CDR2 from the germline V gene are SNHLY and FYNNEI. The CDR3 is CASSGDRETQYF. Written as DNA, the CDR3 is TGTGCCAGCAGTGGGGACAGGGAGACCCAGTACTTC.

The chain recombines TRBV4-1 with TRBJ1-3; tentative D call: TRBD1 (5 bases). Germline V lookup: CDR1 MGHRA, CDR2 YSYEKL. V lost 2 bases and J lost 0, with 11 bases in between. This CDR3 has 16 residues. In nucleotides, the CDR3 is TGCGCCAGCAGCCAAACCCAGGGTAGCTCTGGAAACACCATATATTTT. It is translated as CASSQTQGSSGNTIYF.